A single T cell receptor (beta chain) is shown here with its context. The antigen is unknown. The entry originates in a study of post-analysis software for immune sequencing data. Unique molecular identifiers were present in the TCR beta cDNA libraries. From the PCR reads, TCRdb called clonotypes with MiXCR, one entry per CDR3 protein. The sample holds roughly 540,000 distinct CDR3 sequences, less than 40% seen once. The length of the CDR3 is 20 residues. V shed 4 bases and J 0 bases; nucleotides not matched to a gene: 11. The germline gives CDR1 ENHRY, CDR2 SYGVKD. Findings of the study overall: Roughly 5 TRBV segments occurring more often in patients than controls included TRBV5-6, TRBV5-1 and TRBV20-1.

The sequence was collected from a girl aged 2 to 17 with multiple sclerosis. Sequenced material: blood. V and J are TRBV10-3 and TRBJ2-3; 15 bases are a match to TRBD2. The chain's CDR3 is CAISGSQGLAGGPSTDTQYF. The DNA of the CDR3 is TGTGCCATCAGTGGCTCACAGGGACTAGCGGGGGGACCGAGCACAGATACGCAGTATTTT.